This T cell receptor beta chain is drawn from a study of blood T cells in healthy people across ages. Primers used in a second PCR of about 6 to 11 cycles were a sample-barcoded 5' primer and a J-beta primer mix. Each of the cDNA molecules was tagged by a template-switch adaptor with 12 random nucleotides. TCRdb reanalysed the 5' RACE reads using MiXCR and keeps one entry per CDR3 protein. The data hold about 1.5 million distinct CDR3 sequences, with about 43% observed a single time. The clonotype originates from a woman in her late teens or twenties in good health. Material for sequencing was blood.

The CDR3 coding sequence is TGTGCCAGCAGTCCAATACCAGGGGACATTCAGTACTTC. Translating it yields CASSPIPGDIQYF. The J gene is TRBJ2-4, the V gene TRBV6-6, with D tentatively TRBD1 (6 bases). Between the trimmed V and J ends, which lost 5 bases and 8 bases, there was a span of 13 bases. CDR3 length: 13 residues. Germline assignment: CDR1 MNHNY and CDR2 SVGAGI (reference sequence).